The next 16 T cell receptor beta chains were all read from a single sample in a study of cytomegalovirus exposure and HLA in healthy donors (dated by TCRdb to between 2016 and 2019). Library creation used the immunoSEQ multiplex PCR assay. For the multiplex PCR, a mixture combining 60 forward primers for TCR Vbeta segments and 13 reverse primers for TCR Jbeta segments was used. Sourced from immuneACCESS, this table was stored by TCRdb with only in-frame sequences that have V and J called. A share of the clones is absent; for the studies checked, an unresolved V gene accounts for under half, and the remainder has no known explanation. This sample gives roughly 150,000 clones in total; 65% to 80% of them show up just once. In total, the top ten clones hold 10% to 15% of the sample. Sequencing input: PBMCs. Receptor source: a middle-aged man in good health and CMV-seropositive.

The rearrangement joins TRBV11-3 to TRBJ1-1; D remains unclear. The CDR3 extends over 14 amino acids. The V end was cut by 3 bases, the J end by 3 bases, with 11 bases between. Germline values: CDR1 SGHNT, CDR2 YENEEA. The CDR3 region is CASSLSRRDTEAFF. The CDR3 nucleotides read TGTGCCAGCAGCTTGAGCAGGAGGGACACTGAAGCTTTCTTT. Filled out from reference TRBV11-3 and TRBJ1-1, the complete variable domain reads EAGVVQSPRYKIIEKKQPVAFWCNPISGHNTLYWYLQNLGQGPELLIRYENEEAVDDSQLPKDRFSAERLKGVDSTLKIQPAELGDSAVYLCASSLSRRDTEAFFGQGTRLTVV.

This chain uses TRBV15 with TRBJ2-7; 10 bases match TRBD2. V lost 1 base to trimming and J lost 3 bases; unmatched junction nucleotides: 6. The germline CDR1 and CDR2 sequences are LNHNV and YYDKDF (reference sequence). The CDR3 covers 16 residues. This chain's CDR3 is CATSRASGRAGYEQYF. For the CDR3, the DNA is TGTGCCACCAGCAGAGCCAGCGGGAGGGCCGGCTACGAGCAGTACTTC.

CDR3 in DNA: TGTGCCATCAGGACAGGGTCGAGGACCGGGGAGCTGTTTTTT. Encoded protein: CAIRTGSRTGELFF. J is TRBJ2-2 and V is TRBV10-3, with 7 nucleotides matching TRBD1. With 6 bases clipped from V and 5 bases from J, the junction kept 6 bases outside the gene matches. This CDR3 comprises 14 residues. Germline V gene data show CDR1 as ENHRY and CDR2 as SYGVKD.

This chain joins TRBV10-3 and TRBJ1-2, with TRBD1 identical over 7 bases. The CDR3 is made up of 16 amino acids. The ends lost 2 bases at V and 2 bases at J; junction bases unmatched: 8. Looked up from germline, CDR1 is ENHRY and CDR2 is SYGVKD. The CDR3 sequence is CAISEARQGENYGYTF. The CDR3 DNA sequence: TGTGCCATCAGTGAGGCCCGACAGGGCGAGAACTATGGCTACACCTTC.

The V and J genes are TRBV4-3 and TRBJ2-1; TRBD2 matches 9 bases. CDR1 and CDR2 (germline): LGHNA, YSLEER. Trimming cost V 2 bases and J 6 bases; bases outside gene matches: 8. There are 16 residues in the CDR3. CDR3 coding DNA: TGCGCCAGCAGCCAACGATTAGCGGGAGTTAGCAATGAGCAGTTCTTC. The encoded protein is CASSQRLAGVSNEQFF.

The chain has TRBV28 and TRBJ1-5; D gene unclear. Trimming stripped 5 bases from V and 4 bases from J, with 9 bases between. CDR1 and CDR2 from the germline V gene are MDHEN and SYDVKM. This CDR3 spans 13 amino acids. The CDR3 loop reads CASSPRRNQPQHF. For the CDR3, the DNA is TGTGCCAGCAGTCCCCGGCGGAATCAGCCCCAGCATTTT. Full variable domain (remainder filled in from reference TRBV28 and TRBJ1-5): DVKVTQSSRYLVKRTGEKVFLECVQDMDHENMFWYRQDPGLGLRLIYFSYDVKMKEKGDIPEGYSVSREKKERFSLILESASTNQTSMYLCASSPRRNQPQHFGDGTRLSIL.

The V call is TRBV7-9, the J call TRBJ2-5, with TRBD2 identical over 11 bases. Germline V gives CDR1 SEHNR, CDR2 FQNEAQ (reference sequence). The CDR3 loop spans 15 amino acids. After removal of 0 bases from V and 5 bases from J, the junction contained 2 bases not matched to a gene. CDR3 loop: CASSLAPSGRETQYF. The CDR3 region has the DNA TGTGCCAGCAGCTTAGCCCCTAGCGGGAGGGAGACCCAGTACTTC. Variable domain in full (rest from reference TRBV7-9 and TRBJ2-5): DTGVSQNPRHKITKRGQNVTFRCDPISEHNRLYWYRQTLGQGPEFLTYFQNEAQLEKSRLLSDRFSAERPKGSFSTLEIQRTEQGDSAMYLCASSLAPSGRETQYFGPGTRLLVL.

Here the CDR3 reads CASSLNFGWYEQYF. CDR3 DNA: TGTGCCAGCAGTTTGAACTTCGGGTGGTACGAGCAGTACTTC. The chain joins TRBV27 to TRBJ2-7; D unresolved. CDR1 and CDR2 from the germline V gene are MNHEY and SMNVEV (reference sequence). V lost 3 bases and J lost 4, with 13 bases in between. The CDR3 is 14 amino acids.

The CDR3 reads CASSLARGLAGVPYNEQFF. The DNA of the CDR3 is TGTGCCAGCAGCTTAGCCCGAGGACTAGCGGGAGTCCCCTACAATGAGCAGTTCTTC. The chain links TRBV7-9 to TRBJ2-1, with 13 bases lining up with TRBD2. The V gene's germline CDR1 is SEHNR and CDR2 FQNEAQ (reference sequence). The junction had 7 bases not matched to a gene; V was cut back by 0 bases and J by 2 bases. The CDR3 runs 19 residues.

The J gene is TRBJ1-2, the V gene TRBV25-1; possible D gene TRBD1, 6 bases. The CDR3 contains 17 residues. The V gene lost 7 bases and the J gene lost 4 bases, with 25 bases spanning the gap. Germline V CDR1 and CDR2: MGHDK, SYGVNS. This chain's CDR3 is CASNPGGRGGLGYGYTF. As DNA, the CDR3 is TGTGCCAGCAACCCGGGGGGGAGGGGGGGCCTTGGCTATGGCTACACCTTC.

The genes are TRBV28 and TRBJ1-1, with TRBD1 identical over 9 bases. The J segment lost 3 bases and the V segment lost 4 bases, leaving 6 bases of the junction unmatched. This CDR3 comprises 15 residues. Per the germline V gene, CDR1 is MDHEN and CDR2 is SYDVKM. CDR3: CASSSYRGRDTEAFF. CDR3 in DNA: TGTGCCAGCAGTTCTTACAGGGGGCGGGACACTGAAGCTTTCTTT.

The sample holds a few counts of this clone. The rearrangement uses TRBV2 and TRBJ1-4; D unclear. This CDR3 is built from 15 residues. V dropped 7 bases and J dropped 0 bases, with 12 bases sitting between them. Germline assignment: CDR1 SNHLY and CDR2 FYNNEI. Here the CDR3 DNA reads TGTGCCAGCAAAAGCCTCGGGGCAACTAATGAAAAACTGTTTTTT. Its translation is CASKSLGATNEKLFF.

This chain connects TRBV5-1 to TRBJ1-4; no definite D call. The CDR3 consists of 15 residues. Germline V lookup: CDR1 SGHRS, CDR2 YFSETQ. V gave up 3 bases and J gave up 4 bases, with 13 bases separating them. DNA for the CDR3: TGCGCCAGCAGCTCGGTAACGGGAATTAATGAAAAACTGTTTTTT. Its translation: CASSSVTGINEKLFF.

V gene TRBV28 combines with J gene TRBJ2-5; the D is unclear. CDR1 is MDHEN, CDR2 SYDVKM, per germline. The length of the CDR3 is 13 residues. The germline V and J ends were trimmed by 2 bases and 4 bases, with 8 bases remaining between them. The CDR3 DNA is TGTGCCAGCAGTTTAGATACTCGAGAGACCCAGTACTTC. Its translation: CASSLDTRETQYF.

The genes are TRBV7-8 and TRBJ2-3; D remains ambiguous. Germline CDR1 SGHVS, CDR2 FQNEAQ. Trimming pared 3 bases from V and 0 bases from J, leaving 7 bases between. This CDR3 region has 14 residues. CDR3 sequence (DNA): TGTGCCAGCAGCTTCCTCTCTAGCACAGATACGCAGTATTTT. It specifies CASSFLSSTDTQYF. Together with reference TRBV7-8 and TRBJ2-3, the CDR3 gives the full variable domain: GAGVSQSPRYKVAKRGQDVALRCDPISGHVSLFWYQQALGQGPEFLTYFQNEAQLDKSGLPSDRFFAERPEGSVSTLKIQRTQQEDSAVYLCASSFLSSTDTQYFGPGTRLTVL.

The rearrangement joins TRBV2 to TRBJ1-5; TRBD1 aligns across 11 bases. V lost 3 bases, J lost 5 bases, and 6 bases stayed unmatched. CDR1 is SNHLY and CDR2 is FYNNEI in the germline V gene. CDR3 length equals 16 residues. DNA of the CDR3: TGTGCCAGCAGTGATTGGGACAGGGGGTGGGATCAGCCCCAGCATTTT. Amino acid sequence: CASSDWDRGWDQPQHF.